This TCR beta chain was profiled in a study of cytomegalovirus exposure and HLA in healthy donors. Amplification used 60 Vbeta primers and 13 Jbeta primers. Profiled with immunoSEQ multiplex PCR; TCRdb holds only in-frame clones, not every one. The sample comprises some 120,000 clones, roughly four fifths of which are singletons, and roughly 12% rests with the top ten. Details on this clone: What it recognizes is unknown.

This CDR3 is 14 amino acids long. From germline, CDR1 is LNHDA and CDR2 SQIVND (reference sequence). Trimming took off 3 bases at V and 6 bases at J, with 11 bases between the two ends. Study-wide results and caveats: Later, TCR association rates were found to vary by HLA locus, highest for DRB1 and lowest for HLA-C. The authors later found most CMV-associated TCR beta chains appeared HLA-restricted.

This TCR was sampled from a male donor in good health and CMV-seropositive. The chain is built from TRBV19 and TRBJ2-2, with D perhaps TRBD1 (5 bases). The sequenced sample consisted of PBMCs. The CDR3 region has the DNA TGTGCCAGTAGTATGCAGGGAAGGGCCGGGGAGCTGTTTTTT. Translated: CASSMQGRAGELFF. The entire variable domain, with the rest obtained from reference TRBV19 and TRBJ2-2, is as follows: DGGITQSPKYLFRKEGQNVTLSCEQNLNHDAMYWYRQDPGQGLRLIYYSQIVNDFQKGDIAEGYSVSREKKESFPLTVTSAQKNPTAFYLCASSMQGRAGELFFGEGSRLTVL.